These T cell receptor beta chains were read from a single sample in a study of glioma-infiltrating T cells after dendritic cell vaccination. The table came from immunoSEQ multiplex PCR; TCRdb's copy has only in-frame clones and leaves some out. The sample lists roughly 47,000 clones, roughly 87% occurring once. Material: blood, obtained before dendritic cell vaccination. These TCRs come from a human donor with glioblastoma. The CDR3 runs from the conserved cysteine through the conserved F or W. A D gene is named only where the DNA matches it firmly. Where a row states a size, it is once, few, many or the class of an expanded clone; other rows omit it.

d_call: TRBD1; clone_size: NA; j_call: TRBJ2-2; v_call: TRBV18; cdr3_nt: TGTGCCAGCTCACCACTTCCGGGACAGGGGGAGACCGGGGAGCTGTTTTTT; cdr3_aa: CASSPLPGQGETGELFF
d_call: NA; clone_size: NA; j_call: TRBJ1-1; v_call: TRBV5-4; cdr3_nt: TGTGCCAGCAGCTTGGCCCTCAGATCGGGACAGAACACTGAAGCTTTCTTT; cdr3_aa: CASSLALRSGQNTEAFF
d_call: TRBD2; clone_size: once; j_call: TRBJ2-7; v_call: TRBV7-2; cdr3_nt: TGTGCCAGCAGCTTACCCCTAGCGGGAGGGTCCTACGAGCAGTACTTC; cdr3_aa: CASSLPLAGGSYEQYF
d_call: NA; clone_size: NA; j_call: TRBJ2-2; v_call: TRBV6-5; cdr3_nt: TGTGCCAGCAGTCGGACTACCACGAACACCGGGGAGCTGTTTTTT; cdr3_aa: CASSRTTTNTGELFF
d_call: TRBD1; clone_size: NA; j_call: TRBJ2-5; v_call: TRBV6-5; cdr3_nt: TGTGCCAGCAGTAACCCGGACAGGGGTGAGACCCAGTACTTC; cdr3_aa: CASSNPDRGETQYF
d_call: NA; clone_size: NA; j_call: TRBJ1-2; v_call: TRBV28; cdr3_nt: TGTGCCAGCAGTTTGGGGGGGGGCCTGGCTGGCTACACCTTC; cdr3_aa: CASSLGGGLAGYTF
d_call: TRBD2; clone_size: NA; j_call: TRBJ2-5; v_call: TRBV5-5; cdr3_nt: TGTGCCAGCAGCTTATATGGGGGAGGGCAAGAGACCCAGTACTTC; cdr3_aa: CASSLYGGGQETQYF
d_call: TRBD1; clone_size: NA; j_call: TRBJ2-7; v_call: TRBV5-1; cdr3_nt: TGCGCCAGCAGCTCGGGACAGGGGGCGGGCGAGCAGTACTTC; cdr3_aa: CASSSGQGAGEQYF
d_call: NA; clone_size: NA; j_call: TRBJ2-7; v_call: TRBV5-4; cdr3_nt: TGTGCCAGCAGCGGACGGGACTGGGGCTACGAGCAGTACTTC; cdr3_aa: CASSGRDWGYEQYF
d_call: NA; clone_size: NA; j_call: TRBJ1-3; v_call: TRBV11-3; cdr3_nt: TGTGCCAGCAGCGCACACCTCACCGAGGTCTCTGGAAACACCATATATTTT; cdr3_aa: CASSAHLTEVSGNTIYF
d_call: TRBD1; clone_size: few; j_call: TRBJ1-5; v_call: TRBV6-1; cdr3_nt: TGTGCCAGCAGGACGACAGGGCCGAGCAATCAGCCCCAGCATTTT; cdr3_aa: CASRTTGPSNQPQHF
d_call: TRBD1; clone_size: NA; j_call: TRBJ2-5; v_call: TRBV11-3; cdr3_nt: TGTGCCAGCAGCTTAGCTGCAGGGGGTCACCAAGAGACCCAGTACTTC; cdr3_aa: CASSLAAGGHQETQYF
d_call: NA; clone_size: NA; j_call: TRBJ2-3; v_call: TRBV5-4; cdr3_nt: TGTGCCAGCAGCTTGCCGGGGTCTATCACAGATACGCAGTATTTT; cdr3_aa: CASSLPGSITDTQYF
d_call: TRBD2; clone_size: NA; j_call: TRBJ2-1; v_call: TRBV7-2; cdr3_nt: TGTGCCAGCAGCTTAGGTCTAGCGGGCCAATCCCATGAGCAGTTCTTC; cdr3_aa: CASSLGLAGQSHEQFF
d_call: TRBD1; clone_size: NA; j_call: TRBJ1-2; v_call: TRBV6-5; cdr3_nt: TGTGCCAGCAGGGGGGACAGGGTGAACTATGGCTACACCTTC; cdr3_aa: CASRGDRVNYGYTF
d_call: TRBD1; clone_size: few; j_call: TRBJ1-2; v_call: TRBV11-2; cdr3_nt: TGTGCCAGCAGCTTAGAACCGGGACAGCTTGGTGGCTACACCTTC; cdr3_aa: CASSLEPGQLGGYTF
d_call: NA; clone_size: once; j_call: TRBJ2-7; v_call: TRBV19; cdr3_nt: TGTGCCAGTAGTATCAGGTGGACTTCCTACGAGCAGTACTTC; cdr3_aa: CASSIRWTSYEQYF
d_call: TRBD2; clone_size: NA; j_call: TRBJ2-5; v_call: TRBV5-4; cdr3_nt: TGTGCCAGCAGCTTGTCGAGCGGGGGGGCGGGGGAGACCCAGTACTTC; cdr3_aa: CASSLSSGGAGETQYF
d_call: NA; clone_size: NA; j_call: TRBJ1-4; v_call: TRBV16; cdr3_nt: TGTGCCAGCAGCCAAGCTAGTGGTGAAAAACTGTTTTTT; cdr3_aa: CASSQASGEKLFF
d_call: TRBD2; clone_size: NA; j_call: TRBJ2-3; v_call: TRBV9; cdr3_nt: TGTGCCAGCAGCGTAGCCAGCGGGGGTGCTAGCACAGATACGCAGTATTTT; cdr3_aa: CASSVASGGASTDTQYF
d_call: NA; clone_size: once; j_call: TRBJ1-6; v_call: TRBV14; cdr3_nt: TGTGCCAGCAGACCCGACAGGAACAATAATTCACCCCTCCACTTT; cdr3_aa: CASRPDRNNNSPLHF
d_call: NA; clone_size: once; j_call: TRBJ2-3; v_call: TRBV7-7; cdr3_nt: TGTGCTAGCAGCTTAACACGTAGCACAGATACGCAGTATTTT; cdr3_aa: CASSLTRSTDTQYF
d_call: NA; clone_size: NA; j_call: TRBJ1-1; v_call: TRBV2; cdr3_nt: TGTGCCAGCACGGTGTTCGAAGCTTTCTTT; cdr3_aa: CASTVFEAFF
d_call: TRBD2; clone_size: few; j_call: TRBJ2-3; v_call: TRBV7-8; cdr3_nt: TGTGCCAGCAGCTTAGCTAGCGGGAGGCTTACAGATACGCAGTATTTT; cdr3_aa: CASSLASGRLTDTQYF
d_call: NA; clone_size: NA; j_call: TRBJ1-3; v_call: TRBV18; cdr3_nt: TGTGCCAGCTCACCACCGGCAGGGGCTGGAAACACCATATATTTT; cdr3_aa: CASSPPAGAGNTIYF
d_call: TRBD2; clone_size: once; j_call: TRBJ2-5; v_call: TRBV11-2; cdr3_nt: TGTGCCAGCAGCCGCCGGGAGGCCCAGTACTTC; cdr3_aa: CASSRREAQYF
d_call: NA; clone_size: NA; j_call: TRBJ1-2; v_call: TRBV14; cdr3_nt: TGTGCCAGCAGCCAAGATTACTCTTATGGCTACACCTTC; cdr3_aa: CASSQDYSYGYTF
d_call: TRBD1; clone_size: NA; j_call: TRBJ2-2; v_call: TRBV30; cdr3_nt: TGTGCCTGGGGTAGGGGGCCCGGGGAGCTGTTTTTT; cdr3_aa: CAWGRGPGELFF
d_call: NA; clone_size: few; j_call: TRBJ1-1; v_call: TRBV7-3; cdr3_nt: TGTGCCAGCAGCTCTACCCCCAACACTGAAGCTTTCTTT; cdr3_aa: CASSSTPNTEAFF
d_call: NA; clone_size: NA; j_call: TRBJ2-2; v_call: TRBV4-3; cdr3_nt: TGCGCCAGCAGCCCCCGGAGTTTCAACACCGGGGAGCTGTTTTTT; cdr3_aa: CASSPRSFNTGELFF
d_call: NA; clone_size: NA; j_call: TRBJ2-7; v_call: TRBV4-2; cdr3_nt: TGTGCCAGCAGCCAAGATACAGGAGCGATCTACGAGCAGTACTTC; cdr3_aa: CASSQDTGAIYEQYF
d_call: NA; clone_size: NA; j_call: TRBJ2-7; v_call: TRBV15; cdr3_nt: TGTGCCACCAGCGGGGCCCGGGTCCACGAGCAGTACTTC; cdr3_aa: CATSGARVHEQYF
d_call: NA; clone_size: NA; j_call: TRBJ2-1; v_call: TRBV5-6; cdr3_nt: TGTGCCAGCAGCGGGGACAACAATGAGCAGTTCTTC; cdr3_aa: CASSGDNNEQFF
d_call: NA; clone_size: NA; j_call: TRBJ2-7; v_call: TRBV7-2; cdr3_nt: TGTGCCAGCAGCTTAGCGACAAGGTCCCTTGGTGAGCAGTACTTC; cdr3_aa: CASSLATRSLGEQYF
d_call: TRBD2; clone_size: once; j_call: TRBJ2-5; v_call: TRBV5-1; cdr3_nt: TGCGCCAGCAGACAGGGTTCTAGCGGGGGCGAAGAGACCCAGTACTTC; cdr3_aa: CASRQGSSGGEETQYF
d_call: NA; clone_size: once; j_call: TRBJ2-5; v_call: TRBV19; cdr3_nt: TGTGCCAGTAGTATTGAGGAGACCCAGTACTTC; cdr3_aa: CASSIEETQYF
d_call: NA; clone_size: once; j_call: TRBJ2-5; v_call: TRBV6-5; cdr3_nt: TGTGCCAGCAGCCCACAGCCGTACCAAGAGACCCAGTACTTC; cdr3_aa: CASSPQPYQETQYF
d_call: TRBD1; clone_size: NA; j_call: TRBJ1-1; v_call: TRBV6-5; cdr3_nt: TGTGCCAACAAGGGGGACAGGGGGCTTACTGAAGCTTTCTTT; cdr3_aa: CANKGDRGLTEAFF
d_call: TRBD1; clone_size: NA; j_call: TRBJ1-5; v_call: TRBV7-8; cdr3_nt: TGTGCCAGCAGCCCGGAGGGGGCGAAGGTCGGCTATCAGCCCCAGCATTTT; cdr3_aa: CASSPEGAKVGYQPQHF
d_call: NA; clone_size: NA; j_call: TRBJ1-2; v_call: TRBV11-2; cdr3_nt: TGTGCCAGCAGCTCCCGGGGAGGGGGGCCTAACTATGGCTACACCTTC; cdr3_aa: CASSSRGGGPNYGYTF
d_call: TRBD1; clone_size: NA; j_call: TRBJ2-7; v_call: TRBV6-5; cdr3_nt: TGTGCCAGCACCCGAGACAGGGGGGGCGAGCAGTACTTC; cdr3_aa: CASTRDRGGEQYF
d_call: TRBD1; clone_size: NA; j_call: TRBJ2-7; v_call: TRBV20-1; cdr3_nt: TGCAGTGCGAGGACAGGTAACGAGCAGTACTTC; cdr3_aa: CSARTGNEQYF
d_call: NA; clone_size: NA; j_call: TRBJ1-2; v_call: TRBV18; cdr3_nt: TGTGCCAGCTCACCCGACACCGTTGGTGGCTACACCTTC; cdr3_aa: CASSPDTVGGYTF
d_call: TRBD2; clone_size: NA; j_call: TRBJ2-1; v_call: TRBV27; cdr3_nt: TGTGCCAGCAGTTTAGTGCGGGAGAAAGAGCAGTTCTTC; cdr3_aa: CASSLVREKEQFF
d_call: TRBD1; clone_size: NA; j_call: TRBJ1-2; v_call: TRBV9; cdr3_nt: TGTGCCAGCAGCGGGCCCGGGACAGGGGAAACCTATGGCTACACCTTC; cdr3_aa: CASSGPGTGETYGYTF
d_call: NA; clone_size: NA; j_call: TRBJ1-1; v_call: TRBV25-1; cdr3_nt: TGTGCCAGCCGGGACGGGGGCACTGAAGCTTTCTTT; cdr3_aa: CASRDGGTEAFF
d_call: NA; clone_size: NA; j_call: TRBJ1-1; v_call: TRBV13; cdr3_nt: TGTGCCAGCAGCTTAGGCCCGGGGGAGGTCACTGAAGCTTTCTTT; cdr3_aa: CASSLGPGEVTEAFF
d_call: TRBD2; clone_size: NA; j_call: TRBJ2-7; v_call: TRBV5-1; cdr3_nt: TGCGCCAGCAGCCCGCGGGGGTACGAGCAGTACTTC; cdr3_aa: CASSPRGYEQYF
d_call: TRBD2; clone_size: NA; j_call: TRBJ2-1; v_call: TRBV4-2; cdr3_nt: TGTGCCAGCAGCCAAGGCGTGCTTACGGGGGGCAATGAGCAGTTCTTC; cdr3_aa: CASSQGVLTGGNEQFF
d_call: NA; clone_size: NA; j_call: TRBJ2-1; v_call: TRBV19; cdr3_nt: TGTGCCAGTACCCAGACAGACAATGAGCAGTTCTTC; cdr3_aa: CASTQTDNEQFF
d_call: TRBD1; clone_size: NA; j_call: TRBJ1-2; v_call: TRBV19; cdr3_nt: TGTGCCAGTAGTGTAGAACAGGGGAACTATGGCTACACCTTC; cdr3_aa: CASSVEQGNYGYTF
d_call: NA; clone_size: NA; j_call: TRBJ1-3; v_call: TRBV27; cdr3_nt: TGTGCCAGCAGGGGACAATCTGGAAACACCATATATTTT; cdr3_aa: CASRGQSGNTIYF
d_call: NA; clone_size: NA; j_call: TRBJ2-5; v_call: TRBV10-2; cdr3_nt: TGCGCCAGCAGTGAGCGAGAGACCCAGTACTTC; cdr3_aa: CASSERETQYF